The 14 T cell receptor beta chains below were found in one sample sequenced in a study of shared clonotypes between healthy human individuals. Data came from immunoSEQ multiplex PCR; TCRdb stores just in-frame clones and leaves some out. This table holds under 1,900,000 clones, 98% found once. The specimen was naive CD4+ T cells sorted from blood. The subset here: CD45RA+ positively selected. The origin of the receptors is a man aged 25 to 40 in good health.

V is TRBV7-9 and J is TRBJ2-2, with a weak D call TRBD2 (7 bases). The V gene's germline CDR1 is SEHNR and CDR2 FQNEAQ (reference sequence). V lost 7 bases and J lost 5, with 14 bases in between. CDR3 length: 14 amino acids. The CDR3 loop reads CASIQGGRTGELFF. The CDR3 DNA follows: TGTGCCAGCATACAGGGCGGGAGAACCGGGGAGCTGTTTTTT.

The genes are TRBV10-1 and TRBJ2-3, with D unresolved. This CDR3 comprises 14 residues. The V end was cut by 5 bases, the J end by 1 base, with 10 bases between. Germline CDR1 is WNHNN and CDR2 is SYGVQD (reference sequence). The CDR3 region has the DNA TGCGCCAGCAGTCCCGGGCTTGGCACAGATACGCAGTATTTT. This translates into CASSPGLGTDTQYF.

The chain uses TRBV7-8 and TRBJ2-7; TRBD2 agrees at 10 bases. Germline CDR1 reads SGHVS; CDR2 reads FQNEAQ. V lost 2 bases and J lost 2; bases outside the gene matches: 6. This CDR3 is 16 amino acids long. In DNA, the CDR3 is TGTGCCAGCAGCTTACGGAGACTAGCGGGCACCTACGAGCAGTACTTC. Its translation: CASSLRRLAGTYEQYF.

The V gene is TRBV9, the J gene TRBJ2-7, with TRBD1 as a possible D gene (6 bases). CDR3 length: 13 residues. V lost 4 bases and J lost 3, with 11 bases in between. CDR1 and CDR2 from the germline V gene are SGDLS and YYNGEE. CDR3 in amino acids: CASSLRDNYEQYF. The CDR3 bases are TGTGCCAGCAGCCTCCGGGACAACTACGAGCAGTACTTC.

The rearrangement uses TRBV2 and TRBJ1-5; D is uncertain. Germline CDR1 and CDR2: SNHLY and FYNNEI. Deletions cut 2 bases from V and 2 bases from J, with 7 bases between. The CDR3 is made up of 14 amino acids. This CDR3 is CASSELFGNQPQHF. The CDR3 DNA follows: TGTGCCAGCAGTGAATTATTTGGCAATCAGCCCCAGCATTTT.

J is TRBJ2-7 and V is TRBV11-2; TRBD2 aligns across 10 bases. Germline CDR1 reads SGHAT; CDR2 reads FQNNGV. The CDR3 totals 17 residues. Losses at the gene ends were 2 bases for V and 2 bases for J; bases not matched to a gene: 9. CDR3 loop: CASSLRASGSNPYEQYF. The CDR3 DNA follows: TGTGCCAGCAGCTTAAGGGCTAGCGGGAGTAACCCCTACGAGCAGTACTTC.

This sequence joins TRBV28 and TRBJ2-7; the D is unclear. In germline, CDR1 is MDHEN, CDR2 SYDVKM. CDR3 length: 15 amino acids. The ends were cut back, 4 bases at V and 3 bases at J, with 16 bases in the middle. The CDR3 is CASSSPVGIFYEQYF. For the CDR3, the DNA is TGTGCCAGCAGTTCCCCAGTGGGGATCTTCTACGAGCAGTACTTC. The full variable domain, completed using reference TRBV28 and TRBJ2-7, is DVKVTQSSRYLVKRTGEKVFLECVQDMDHENMFWYRQDPGLGLRLIYFSYDVKMKEKGDIPEGYSVSREKKERFSLILESASTNQTSMYLCASSSPVGIFYEQYFGPGTRLTVT.

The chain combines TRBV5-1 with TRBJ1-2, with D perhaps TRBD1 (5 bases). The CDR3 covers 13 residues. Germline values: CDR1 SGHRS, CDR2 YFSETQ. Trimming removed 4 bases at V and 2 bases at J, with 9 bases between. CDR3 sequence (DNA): TGCGCCAGCAGCGCCAGGGAAAACTATGGCTACACCTTC. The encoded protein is CASSARENYGYTF.

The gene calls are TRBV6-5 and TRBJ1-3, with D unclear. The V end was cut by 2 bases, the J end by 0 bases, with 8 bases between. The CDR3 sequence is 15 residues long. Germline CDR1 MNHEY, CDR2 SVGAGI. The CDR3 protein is CASSYGSSSGNTIYF. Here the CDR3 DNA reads TGTGCCAGCAGTTACGGGTCGAGCTCTGGAAACACCATATATTTT.

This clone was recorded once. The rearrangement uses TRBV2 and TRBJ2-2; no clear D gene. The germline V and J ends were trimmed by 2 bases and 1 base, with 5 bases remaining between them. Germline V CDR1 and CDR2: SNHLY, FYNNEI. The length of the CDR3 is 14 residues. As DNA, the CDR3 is TGTGCCAGCAGTGAAAATGGGAACACCGGGGAGCTGTTTTTT. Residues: CASSENGNTGELFF.

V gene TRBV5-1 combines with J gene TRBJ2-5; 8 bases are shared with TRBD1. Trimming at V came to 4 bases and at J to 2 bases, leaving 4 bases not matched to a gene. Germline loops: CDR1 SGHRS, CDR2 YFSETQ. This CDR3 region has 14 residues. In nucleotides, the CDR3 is TGCGCCAGCAGCATACGGACAGGGCAAGAGACCCAGTACTTC. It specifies CASSIRTGQETQYF.

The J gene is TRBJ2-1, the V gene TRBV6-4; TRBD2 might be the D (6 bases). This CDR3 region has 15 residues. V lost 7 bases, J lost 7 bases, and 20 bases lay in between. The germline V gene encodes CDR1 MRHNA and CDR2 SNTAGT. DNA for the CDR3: TGTGCCAGCAAAGTACTAGCCAATCTCGGGAATGAGCAGTTCTTC. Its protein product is CASKVLANLGNEQFF.

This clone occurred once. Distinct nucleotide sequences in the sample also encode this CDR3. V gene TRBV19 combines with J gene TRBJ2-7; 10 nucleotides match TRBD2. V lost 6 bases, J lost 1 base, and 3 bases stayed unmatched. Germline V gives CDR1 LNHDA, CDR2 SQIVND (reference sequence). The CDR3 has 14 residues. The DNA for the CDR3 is TGTGCCAGTAGGAGGACTAGCGGTTCCTACGAGCAGTACTTC. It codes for CASRRTSGSYEQYF. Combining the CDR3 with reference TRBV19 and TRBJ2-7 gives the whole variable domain DGGITQSPKYLFRKEGQNVTLSCEQNLNHDAMYWYRQDPGQGLRLIYYSQIVNDFQKGDIAEGYSVSREKKESFPLTVTSAQKNPTAFYLCASRRTSGSYEQYFGPGTRLTVT.

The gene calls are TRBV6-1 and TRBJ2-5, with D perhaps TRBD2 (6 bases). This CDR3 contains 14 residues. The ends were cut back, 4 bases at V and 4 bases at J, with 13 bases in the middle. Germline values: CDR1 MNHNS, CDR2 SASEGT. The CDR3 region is CASSARRAGETQYF. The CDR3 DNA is TGTGCCAGCAGTGCACGGAGGGCCGGAGAGACCCAGTACTTC.